Below are 17 T cell receptor beta chains sequenced from a single sample in a study of T cell repertoires in ileal Crohn's disease (dated by TCRdb to between 2019 and 2020). The library was obtained by the immunoSEQ multiplex PCR assay. The immuneACCESS repertoire file appears here via TCRdb, limited to in-frame rearrangements. These files lack a portion of the clones; in checked studies, under half of the deficit traces to unresolved V genes, and the cause of the others is not known. The sample table shows thousands of clones, and 80% to 90% are seen once. Around 8.1% of the sample belongs to the ten largest clones. Sequenced input: ileal tissue. The receptors come from an adult with Crohn's disease.

CDR3 loop: CASSPDRDYEQYF. The DNA of the CDR3 is TGCGCCAGCAGCCCAGACAGGGACTACGAGCAGTACTTC. The gene calls are TRBV4-1 and TRBJ2-7, with TRBD1 matching over 7 bases. The CDR3 spans 13 residues. The germline CDR1 and CDR2 sequences are MGHRA and YSYEKL. V shed 4 bases, J shed 3 bases, and the junction held 3 bases outside the gene matches.

The CDR3, as DNA: TGCAGCGTTGGACAGAACACCGGGGAGCTGTTTTTT. Translated, it gives CSVGQNTGELFF. This chain joins TRBV29-1 and TRBJ2-2; D gene uncertain. V lost 4 bases and J lost 1, with 4 bases in between. The CDR3 sequence is 12 residues long. Per the germline V gene, CDR1 is SQVTM and CDR2 is ANQGSEA.

The rearrangement uses TRBV11-2 and TRBJ2-5, with 8 positions matching TRBD2. V lost 4 bases to trimming and J lost 5 bases; unmatched junction nucleotides: 3. The CDR3 covers 13 residues. Looked up from germline, CDR1 is SGHAT and CDR2 is FQNNGV. In DNA, the CDR3 is TGTGCCAGCAGCTCCGGACTAGCCGAGACCCAGTACTTC. It codes for CASSSGLAETQYF.

J is TRBJ2-1 and V is TRBV5-1; TRBD2 aligns across 14 bases. V was clipped by 4 bases and J by 12 bases; unmatched bases: 3. Per the germline V gene, CDR1 is SGHRS and CDR2 is YFSETQ. The CDR3 length is 13 residues. The CDR3 DNA is TGCGCCAGCAGCCCGGGGACTAGCGGGAGGCAGTTCTTC. Protein product: CASSPGTSGRQFF.

The rearrangement links TRBV4-2 to TRBJ1-5, with 12 positions matching TRBD1. Germline CDR1 LGHNA, CDR2 YNFKEQ. The CDR3 extends over 16 amino acids. V gave up 0 bases and J gave up 7 bases; unmatched junction bases: 4. The CDR3 spells CASSQEEGTGGQPQHF. CDR3 nucleotide sequence: TGTGCCAGCAGCCAAGAGGAAGGGACAGGGGGCCAGCCCCAGCATTTT.

V gene TRBV19 combines with J gene TRBJ1-1; the D gene is possibly TRBD1 (5 bases). Germline V gene lookup returns CDR1 LNHDA and CDR2 SQIVND (reference sequence). The V end lost 7 bases, the J end lost 8 bases, and 17 bases lay between the germline ends. The CDR3 runs to 13 residues. The CDR3 sequence is CASTRTDTAEAFF. The CDR3, as DNA: TGTGCCAGTACCCGCACGGACACGGCAGAAGCTTTCTTT.

J is TRBJ2-1 and V is TRBV7-9; TRBD2 matches 13 bases. Germline CDR1 is SEHNR and CDR2 is FQNEAQ (reference sequence). The junction had 10 bases not matched to a gene; V was cut back by 5 bases and J by 9 bases. This CDR3 has 16 amino acids. DNA of the CDR3: TGTGCCAGCAGCCCCAGGACTAGCGGGAGCTTGAGTGAGCAGTTCTTC. The encoded protein is CASSPRTSGSLSEQFF. Drawing the rest from reference TRBV7-9 and TRBJ2-1, the complete variable domain is DTGVSQNPRHKITKRGQNVTFRCDPISEHNRLYWYRQTLGQGPEFLTYFQNEAQLEKSRLLSDRFSAERPKGSFSTLEIQRTEQGDSAMYLCASSPRTSGSLSEQFFGPGTRLTVL.

The chain uses TRBV5-5 and TRBJ2-2; 8 bases line up with TRBD1. The CDR3 sequence is 13 residues long. Per the germline V gene, CDR1 is SGHKS and CDR2 is YYEKEE (reference sequence). J gave up 6 bases and V 9 bases, and 7 bases lay outside the gene matches. The CDR3 spells CATKKQGAGELFF. In nucleotides, the CDR3 is TGTGCCACTAAGAAACAGGGGGCCGGGGAGCTGTTTTTT.

The chain recombines TRBV6-5 with TRBJ2-5, with TRBD2 matching over 14 bases. V was pared by 6 bases and J by 5 bases, with 5 bases of the junction left unmatched. Germline CDR1 reads MNHEY; CDR2 reads SVGAGI. The CDR3 spans 15 residues. Here the CDR3 reads CASRPGTSGSETQYF. CDR3 in DNA: TGTGCCAGCAGACCCGGGACTAGCGGGAGTGAGACCCAGTACTTC.

The chain joins TRBV11-2 to TRBJ2-7, with 8 nucleotides matching TRBD1. This CDR3 spans 17 amino acids. Germline loops: CDR1 SGHAT, CDR2 FQNNGV. Losses at the gene ends were 3 bases for V and 5 bases for J; bases not matched to a gene: 15. CDR3 sequence reads: CASSFPLIGTGPDEQYF. CDR3 nucleotide sequence: TGTGCCAGCAGCTTCCCCCTAATCGGGACAGGTCCGGACGAGCAGTACTTC. The complete variable domain, with remaining parts taken from reference TRBV11-2 and TRBJ2-7, reads EAGVAQSPRYKIIEKRQSVAFWCNPISGHATLYWYQQILGQGPKLLIQFQNNGVVDDSQLPKDRFSAERLKGVDSTLKIQPAKLEDSAVYLCASSFPLIGTGPDEQYFGPGTRLTVT.

CDR3 residues: CASRPGLGLGEQYF. Written as DNA, the CDR3 is TGTGCCAGCAGGCCGGGACTAGGGTTAGGCGAGCAGTACTTC. The chain joins TRBV2 to TRBJ2-7, with 8 bases fitting TRBD2. V lost 6 bases, J lost 6 bases, and 10 bases stayed unmatched. The CDR3 sequence is 14 residues long. The germline V gene has CDR1 SNHLY and CDR2 FYNNEI.

The chain joins TRBV10-3 to TRBJ1-1; 7 bases are a match to TRBD1. Germline values: CDR1 ENHRY, CDR2 SYGVKD. CDR3 length equals 14 residues. The J segment lost 2 bases and the V segment lost 8 bases, leaving 8 bases of the junction unmatched. CDR3 loop: CAIGPTGANTEAFF. As DNA, the CDR3 is TGTGCCATCGGACCCACAGGGGCCAACACTGAAGCTTTCTTT.

The chain couples TRBV29-1 to TRBJ2-1, with no clear D. This CDR3 has 13 residues. In germline, CDR1 is SQVTM, CDR2 ANQGSEA. V was shortened by 0 bases and J by 7 bases, with 10 bases between the two germline ends. The CDR3 nucleotides are TGCAGCGTTGAAGACTCAGTCCTTAATGAGCAGTTCTTC. Its translation is CSVEDSVLNEQFF.

This chain connects TRBV7-6 to TRBJ2-3, with D possibly matching TRBD1 (5 bases). V was cut by 3 bases and J by 6 bases, with 13 bases left in between. The germline gives CDR1 SGHVS, CDR2 FNYEAQ. CDR3 length equals 14 residues. CDR3 DNA: TGTGCCAGCAGCTTGAACAGGTTATGGGATACGCAGTATTTT. As protein: CASSLNRLWDTQYF.

This clone was seen only a few times. This chain connects TRBV14 to TRBJ1-2; unclear D gene. The CDR3 sequence is 14 residues long. Trimming cost V 4 bases and J 2 bases, with 11 bases left between them. From germline, CDR1 is SGHDN and CDR2 FVKESK. The CDR3 DNA reads as TGTGCCAGCAGCCCGACCTCCAGGAACTATGGCTACACCTTC. It yields the protein CASSPTSRNYGYTF.

The chain uses TRBV25-1 and TRBJ2-1; no clear D. This CDR3 has 16 residues. V lost 3 bases, J lost 1 base, and 13 bases lay in between. Germline V gene sequence: CDR1 MGHDK, CDR2 SYGVNS. The CDR3 coding sequence is TGTGCCAGCAGTGACCCTCTAATACAGTCCTACAATGAGCAGTTCTTC. It is translated as CASSDPLIQSYNEQFF.

CDR3 in DNA: TGTGCCAGCGGGCGGACTAGCGGGAGGTCCGGGGAGCTGTTTTTT. Its translation: CASGRTSGRSGELFF. The chain is built from TRBV28 and TRBJ2-2; TRBD2 aligns across 14 bases. CDR3 length equals 15 residues. Germline trimming cut 8 bases from V and 6 bases from J; bases unmatched to any gene: 5. From germline, CDR1 is MDHEN and CDR2 SYDVKM.